Shown below are 13 T cell receptor beta chains from a single sample sequenced in a study of blood T cells in healthy people across ages. With a J-beta primer mix and a sample-barcoded 5' primer, a second PCR ran about 7 to 12 cycles. TCRdb fed the 5' RACE reads into MiXCR, producing one record per CDR3 protein. The data show approximately 770,000 distinct CDR3 sequences, with 55% to 75% seen just once and 22% held by the top ten. What was sequenced was blood. These receptors all come from a man younger than 40 in good health.

The chain uses TRBV12-3 or TRBV12-4 and TRBJ1-1, with unresolved D. The germline V and J ends were trimmed by 7 bases and 0 bases, with 15 bases remaining between them. The CDR3 is 15 residues long. The CDR3 is CASTPGSGMNTEAFF. The CDR3 DNA follows: TGTGCCAGCACCCCCGGTTCAGGAATGAACACTGAAGCTTTCTTT.

The chain uses TRBV4-3 and TRBJ2-3; maybe TRBD2 (5 bases). This CDR3 comprises 16 residues. CDR1 and CDR2 from the germline V gene are LGHNA and YSLEER. V was cut by 2 bases and J by 2 bases, with 14 bases left in between. Here the CDR3 reads CASSQMGSGYTDTQYF. The CDR3 DNA reads as TGCGCCAGCAGCCAAATGGGGAGCGGTTACACAGATACGCAGTATTTT.

CDR3 in DNA: TGTGCCAGCAGCCAAGACTGGGAGCAGTACTTC. It encodes CASSQDWEQYF. The V call is TRBV3-1, the J call TRBJ2-7; no definite D call. Trimming took 0 bases from V and 7 from J, leaving 4 bases between them. CDR1 and CDR2 (germline): LGHDT, YNNKEL (reference sequence). This CDR3 spans 11 amino acids.

The rearrangement joins TRBV29-1 to TRBJ2-3, with 9 positions matching TRBD1. V shed 8 bases, J shed 3 bases, and the junction held 3 bases outside the gene matches. The CDR3 is 12 residues long. Germline loops: CDR1 SQVTM, CDR2 ANQGSEA. The CDR3 region is CSWDRDTDTQYF. DNA of the CDR3: TGCAGCTGGGACAGGGATACAGATACGCAGTATTTT.

V gene TRBV12-3 or TRBV12-4 combines with J gene TRBJ1-2, with TRBD1 matching over 9 bases. The CDR3 is made up of 15 amino acids. V dropped 6 bases and J dropped 4; count of bases not matched to a gene: 9. CDR3: CASSPGQGKFYGYTF. DNA for the CDR3: TGTGCCAGCAGCCCTGGACAGGGGAAATTCTATGGCTACACCTTC.

This clonotype was seen many times. The rearrangement joins TRBV3-1 to TRBJ2-5, with TRBD2 as a possible D gene (5 bases). The V gene's germline CDR1 is LGHDT and CDR2 YNNKEL (reference sequence). The CDR3 is 14 residues long. Trimming removed 4 bases from V and 2 bases from J, with 11 bases in between. In DNA, the CDR3 is TGTGCCAGCAGCCTCCAACTAGTTCAAGAGACCCAGTACTTC. Its protein product is CASSLQLVQETQYF.

This clonotype was detected once. The chain links TRBV4-1 to TRBJ2-7; a weak D match, TRBD1 (5 bases). The V gene lost 1 base and the J gene lost 1 base, with 8 bases spanning the gap. CDR3 length: 14 residues. Germline CDR1 is MGHRA and CDR2 is YSYEKL. In DNA, the CDR3 is TGCGCCAGCAGCCAAGGACAGAGATCCTACGAGCAGTACTTC. This sequence encodes CASSQGQRSYEQYF.

The chain carries TRBV10-3 and TRBJ2-3; 8 positions agree with TRBD2. The J segment lost 6 bases and the V segment lost 4 bases, leaving 9 bases of the junction unmatched. The germline CDR1 and CDR2 sequences are ENHRY and SYGVKD. The CDR3 spans 15 residues. The CDR3 DNA is TGTGCCATCAGTGTTTCCGGGACTAGGGAGGATACGCAGTATTTT. Translating gives CAISVSGTREDTQYF.

This chain connects TRBV5-1 to TRBJ2-3, with D possibly matching TRBD2 (6 bases). Germline assignment: CDR1 SGHRS and CDR2 YFSETQ. The CDR3 runs to 15 residues. Trimming left V 3 bases short and J 2 bases short, with 13 bases between. The CDR3 bases are TGCGCCAGCAGCTGGGGCGGGACCCCCACAGATACGCAGTATTTT. Encoded protein: CASSWGGTPTDTQYF.

This chain connects TRBV4-3 to TRBJ2-7; D is unresolved. This CDR3 has 13 amino acids. The germline CDR1 and CDR2 sequences are LGHNA and YSLEER. The V end lost 0 bases, the J end lost 10 bases, and 13 bases lay between the germline ends. CDR3 sequence (DNA): TGCGCCAGCAGCCAAGATCGGCCCGAGATTCAGTACTTC. Translating it yields CASSQDRPEIQYF.

The chain employs TRBV7-9 and TRBJ2-7; D gene unclear. CDR1 and CDR2 from the germline V gene are SEHNR and FQNEAQ (reference sequence). V was cut by 11 bases and J by 1 base, with 12 bases left in between. The CDR3 spans 12 residues. The CDR3 DNA reads as TGTGCCTGTAATGACCCTTCCTACGAGCAGTACTTC. Encoded protein: CACNDPSYEQYF.

The CDR3 sequence is CASNIGNQREKLFF. The CDR3, as DNA: TGTGCCAGCAATATAGGGAACCAAAGGGAAAAACTGTTTTTT. V is TRBV6-1 and J is TRBJ1-4; D remains unclear. Germline V gene lookup returns CDR1 MNHNS and CDR2 SASEGT. The CDR3 covers 14 residues. The V end lost 7 bases, the J end lost 8 bases, and 17 bases lay between the germline ends.

The gene calls are TRBV29-1 and TRBJ2-1; no firm D call. Trimming removed 7 bases from V and 3 bases from J, with 10 bases in between. This CDR3 has 12 residues. Germline loops: CDR1 SQVTM, CDR2 ANQGSEA. In nucleotides, the CDR3 is TGCAGCGCAACTACAATCTACAATGAGCAGTTCTTC. It translates to CSATTIYNEQFF.